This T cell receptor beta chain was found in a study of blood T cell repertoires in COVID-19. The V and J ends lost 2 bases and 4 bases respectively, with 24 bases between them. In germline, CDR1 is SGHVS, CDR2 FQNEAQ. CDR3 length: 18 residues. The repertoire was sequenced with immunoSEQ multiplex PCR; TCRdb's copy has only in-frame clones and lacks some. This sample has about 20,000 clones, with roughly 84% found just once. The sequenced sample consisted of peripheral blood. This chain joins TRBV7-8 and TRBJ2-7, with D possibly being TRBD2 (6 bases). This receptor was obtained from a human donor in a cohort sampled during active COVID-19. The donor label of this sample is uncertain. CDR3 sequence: CASSLRPSGGHFTYEQYF. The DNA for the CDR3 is TGTGCCAGCAGCTTACGACCTTCCGGAGGGCATTTCACTTACGAGCAGTACTTC.